The next 19 T cell receptor beta chains were all read from a single sample in a study of sequential checkpoint blockade in melanoma. The repertoire was sequenced with immunoSEQ multiplex PCR; TCRdb's copy has only in-frame clones and lacks some. The data show about 28,000 clones, around 90% seen once. The treatment was: randomized to nivolumab then ipilimumab (arm A) or the reverse (arm B). The specimen was CD8+ T cells sorted from blood (inferred from file names), collected from a patient given nivolumab and ipilimumab in sequence. All receptors come from a human donor with melanoma.

The rearrangement uses TRBV7-2 and TRBJ2-2; 11 bases line up with TRBD1. CDR3 size: 14 residues. The V gene's germline CDR1 is SGHTA and CDR2 FQGNSA. V dropped 5 bases and J dropped 6; count of bases not matched to a gene: 2. CDR3: CASSLGQGAGELFF. The CDR3 DNA follows: TGTGCCAGCAGCCTGGGACAGGGGGCCGGGGAGCTGTTTTTT.

This chain joins TRBV7-2 and TRBJ1-2; D is undetermined. This CDR3 spans 11 amino acids. Trimming took off 8 bases at V and 3 bases at J, with 7 bases between the two ends. Germline lookup yields CDR1 SGHTA and CDR2 FQGNSA. The CDR3 DNA reads TGTGCCAGCGATAGTTACTATGGCTACACCTTC. Its protein product is CASDSYYGYTF.

The rearrangement links TRBV4-2 to TRBJ2-3, with TRBD2 matching over 10 bases. CDR1 is LGHNA, CDR2 YNFKEQ, per germline. The V and J ends lost 3 bases and 4 bases, in that order; junction bases with no gene match: 7. This CDR3 region has 16 residues. CDR3 nucleotide sequence: TGTGCCAGCAGCCAGGAGCGGGGGGGCGGTGCAGATACGCAGTATTTT. Encoded protein: CASSQERGGGADTQYF.

The table lists this clone with a count of one. The J gene is TRBJ1-5, the V gene TRBV13; 10 bases match TRBD1. The V and J ends lost 5 bases and 4 bases, in that order; junction bases with no gene match: 5. The CDR3 has 15 residues. Per the germline V gene, CDR1 is PRHDT and CDR2 is FYEKMQ (reference sequence). CDR3 DNA sequence: TGTGCCAGCAGCGCCGGGACAGGGGCTAATCAGCCCCAGCATTTT. Translation: CASSAGTGANQPQHF. The variable domain in full, with the rest retrieved from reference TRBV13 and TRBJ1-5, is AAGVIQSPRHLIKEKRETATLKCYPIPRHDTVYWYQQGPGQDPQFLISFYEKMQSDKGSIPDRFSAQQFSDYHSELNMSSLELGDSALYFCASSAGTGANQPQHFGDGTRLSIL.

The chain carries TRBV7-3 and TRBJ1-3; TRBD1 is a possible D gene (5 bases). V lost 2 bases, J lost 0 bases, and 14 bases lay in between. The length of the CDR3 is 17 residues. Germline assignment: CDR1 SGHTA and CDR2 FQGTGA. The chain's CDR3 is CASSLGGMLSSGNTIYF. CDR3 nucleotides: TGTGCCAGCAGCTTAGGGGGGATGCTATCCTCTGGAAACACCATATATTTT.

The sample holds a few counts of this clone. This chain uses TRBV6-1 with TRBJ1-1; 11 bases fit TRBD1. Looked up from germline, CDR1 is MNHNS and CDR2 is SASEGT. The trim removed 3 bases at V and 5 bases at J, leaving 11 bases unmatched. CDR3 length: 17 amino acids. CDR3 nucleotide sequence: TGTGCCAGCAGTGATAGGACAGGGGGCGTGTTGGGTACTGAAGCTTTCTTT. Amino acids: CASSDRTGGVLGTEAFF.

The chain is built from TRBV7-2 and TRBJ1-4; no clear D gene. The V and J ends lost 4 bases and 1 base respectively, with 7 bases between them. CDR3 size: 14 residues. Per germline, CDR1 SGHTA and CDR2 FQGNSA. The chain's CDR3 is CASSWPGTNEKLFF. In DNA, the CDR3 is TGTGCCAGCAGCTGGCCGGGAACTAATGAAAAACTGTTTTTT.

The chain couples TRBV5-6 to TRBJ2-5; TRBD2 matches 9 bases. The V and J ends lost 0 bases and 1 base, in that order; junction bases with no gene match: 4. Looked up from germline, CDR1 is SGHDT and CDR2 is YYEEEE. The length of the CDR3 is 16 residues. The CDR3 loop reads CASSLVNSGGQETQYF. The CDR3 DNA reads TGTGCCAGCAGCTTGGTTAATAGCGGGGGCCAAGAGACCCAGTACTTC.

The V and J genes are TRBV13 and TRBJ1-2; D gene ambiguous. This CDR3 has 14 amino acids. In germline, CDR1 is PRHDT, CDR2 FYEKMQ (reference sequence). V was pared by 1 base and J by 4 bases, with 10 bases between. The CDR3 here is CASSLDSGSYGYTF. The DNA of the CDR3 is TGTGCCAGCAGCTTAGATTCAGGATCCTATGGCTACACCTTC.

The rearrangement joins TRBV4-3 to TRBJ2-3, with 8 nucleotides matching TRBD2. There are 14 residues in the CDR3. V trimming: 5 bases; J trimming: 4 bases; junction bases outside the gene matches: 5. CDR1 is LGHNA and CDR2 is YSLEER in the germline V gene. The CDR3: CASSGSGGADTQYF. The CDR3 nucleotides read TGCGCCAGCAGCGGCAGCGGGGGCGCAGATACGCAGTATTTT.

The chain carries TRBV11-2 and TRBJ2-7; D call uncertain. Germline lookup yields CDR1 SGHAT and CDR2 FQNNGV. V lost 1 base to trimming and J lost 3 bases, with 13 bases between them. CDR3 length: 15 amino acids. Here the CDR3 reads CASSLVFSSHYEQYV. Here the CDR3 DNA reads TGTGCCAGCAGCTTAGTATTTTCATCCCACTACGAGCAGTACGTC.

About this clone: The sample holds other DNA sequences that translate to the same CDR3. The V gene is TRBV9, the J gene TRBJ2-1, with 9 bases aligning to TRBD2. CDR1 SGDLS and CDR2 YYNGEE come from the germline V gene. This CDR3 comprises 15 residues. J lost 4 bases, V lost 2 bases, and 4 bases had no gene match. The CDR3 sequence is CASSVGGGAYNEQFF. The CDR3 DNA sequence: TGTGCCAGCAGCGTCGGCGGGGGGGCATACAATGAGCAGTTCTTC.

The rearrangement links TRBV28 to TRBJ1-5; perhaps TRBD1 as D (6 bases). Trimming removed 3 bases from V and 2 bases from J, with 11 bases in between. This CDR3 spans 15 amino acids. Looked up from germline, CDR1 is MDHEN and CDR2 is SYDVKM. The CDR3 region has the DNA TGTGCCAGCAGTTTTTACAGGGATGGCAATCAGCCCCAGCATTTT. Protein sequence: CASSFYRDGNQPQHF.

The rearrangement uses TRBV4-3 and TRBJ2-2, with 9 bases lining up with TRBD1. CDR1 LGHNA and CDR2 YSLEER come from the germline V gene. This CDR3 is 16 amino acids long. J gave up 6 bases and V 1 base, and 6 bases lay outside the gene matches. CDR3 coding DNA: TGCGCCAGCAGCCAAGTTCCTACAGGGGGCTCCGGGGAGCTGTTTTTT. This translates into CASSQVPTGGSGELFF.

The chain couples TRBV4-3 to TRBJ1-6, with TRBD1 matching over 7 bases. The CDR3 runs to 14 residues. After removal of 4 bases from V and 7 bases from J, the junction contained 4 bases not matched to a gene. Germline CDR1 reads LGHNA; CDR2 reads YSLEER. Written as DNA, the CDR3 is TGCGCCAGCAGCCGAGGACAGGAGAATTCACCCCTCCACTTT. This gives the protein CASSRGQENSPLHF.

Note on this clone: The likely explanation is a read error, given a far larger clone one base away. V is TRBV29-1 and J is TRBJ2-5; D uncertain. Trimming left V 1 base short and J 11 bases short, with 17 bases between. Germline CDR1 and CDR2: SQVTM and ANQGSEA. This CDR3 is 13 amino acids long. In nucleotides, the CDR3 is TGCAGCGTTGAAGGTGGGCAGTCCTATGAGCAGTACTTC. It specifies CSVEGGQSYEQYF.

The V gene is TRBV4-3, the J gene TRBJ2-1, with D possibly being TRBD2 (5 bases). V was pared by 0 bases and J by 3 bases, with 12 bases between. Looked up from germline, CDR1 is LGHNA and CDR2 is YSLEER. The CDR3 runs to 16 residues. CDR3 in DNA: TGCGCCAGCAGCCAAGATACCCATACTAGCTACAATGAGCAGTTCTTC. Translated, it gives CASSQDTHTSYNEQFF.

The chain employs TRBV9 and TRBJ2-1, with TRBD2 matching 8 bases. Germline V gene lookup returns CDR1 SGDLS and CDR2 YYNGEE. The CDR3 is made up of 15 amino acids. V was pared by 5 bases and J by 5 bases, with 9 bases of the junction left unmatched. Here the CDR3 reads CASSMLRGANNEQFF. The CDR3 nucleotides read TGTGCCAGCAGTATGCTGCGGGGGGCTAACAATGAGCAGTTCTTC.

The chain couples TRBV6-4 to TRBJ1-1, with D unresolved. Germline loops: CDR1 MRHNA, CDR2 SNTAGT. Trimming shortened V by 0 bases and J by 6 bases, and 14 bases separated the two germline ends. The CDR3 loop spans 15 amino acids. CDR3 protein: CASSDSPEDSAEAFF. CDR3 DNA: TGTGCCAGCAGTGACTCCCCGGAGGACTCCGCTGAAGCTTTCTTT.